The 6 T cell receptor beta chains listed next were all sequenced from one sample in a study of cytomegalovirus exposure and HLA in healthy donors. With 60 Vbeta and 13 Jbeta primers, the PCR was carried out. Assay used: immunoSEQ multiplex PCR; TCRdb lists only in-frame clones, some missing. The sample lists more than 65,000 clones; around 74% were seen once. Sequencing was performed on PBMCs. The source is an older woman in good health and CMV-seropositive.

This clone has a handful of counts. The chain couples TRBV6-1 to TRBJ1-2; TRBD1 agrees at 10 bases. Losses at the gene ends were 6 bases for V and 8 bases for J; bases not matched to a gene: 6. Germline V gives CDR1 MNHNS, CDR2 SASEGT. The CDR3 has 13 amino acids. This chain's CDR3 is CASSPGQGRGYTF. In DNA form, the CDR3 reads TGTGCCAGCAGCCCGGGACAGGGGAGGGGCTACACCTTC.

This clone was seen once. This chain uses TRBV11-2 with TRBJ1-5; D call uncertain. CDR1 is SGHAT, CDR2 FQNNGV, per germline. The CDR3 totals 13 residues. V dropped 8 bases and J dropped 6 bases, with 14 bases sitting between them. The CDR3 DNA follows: TGTGCCAGCGCCCGGGGAGGTTTTCAGCCCCAGCATTTT. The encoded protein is CASARGGFQPQHF.

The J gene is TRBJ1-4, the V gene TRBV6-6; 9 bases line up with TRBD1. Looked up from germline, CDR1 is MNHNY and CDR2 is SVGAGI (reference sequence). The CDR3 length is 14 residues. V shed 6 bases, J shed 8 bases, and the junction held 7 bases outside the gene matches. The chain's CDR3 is CASRPRTGDEKLFF. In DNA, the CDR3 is TGTGCCAGCAGACCTAGGACAGGGGACGAAAAACTGTTTTTT.

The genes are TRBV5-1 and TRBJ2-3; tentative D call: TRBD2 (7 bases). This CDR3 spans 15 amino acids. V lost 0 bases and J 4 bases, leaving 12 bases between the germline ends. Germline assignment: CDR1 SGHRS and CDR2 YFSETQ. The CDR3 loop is CASSLGGGSADTQYF. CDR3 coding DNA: TGCGCCAGCAGCTTGGGGGGGGGCTCGGCAGATACGCAGTATTTT.

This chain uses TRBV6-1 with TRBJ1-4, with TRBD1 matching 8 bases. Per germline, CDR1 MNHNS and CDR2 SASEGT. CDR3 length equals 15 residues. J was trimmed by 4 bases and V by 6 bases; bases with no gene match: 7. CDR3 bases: TGTGCCAGCAGCTCCTTGACAGGGGATAATGAAAAACTGTTTTTT. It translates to CASSSLTGDNEKLFF.

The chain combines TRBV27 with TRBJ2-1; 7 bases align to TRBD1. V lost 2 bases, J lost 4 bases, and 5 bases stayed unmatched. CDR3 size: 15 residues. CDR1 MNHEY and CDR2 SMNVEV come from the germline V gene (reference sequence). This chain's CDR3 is CASSLKGGPYNEQFF. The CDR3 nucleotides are TGTGCCAGCAGTTTAAAAGGGGGCCCTTACAATGAGCAGTTCTTC.